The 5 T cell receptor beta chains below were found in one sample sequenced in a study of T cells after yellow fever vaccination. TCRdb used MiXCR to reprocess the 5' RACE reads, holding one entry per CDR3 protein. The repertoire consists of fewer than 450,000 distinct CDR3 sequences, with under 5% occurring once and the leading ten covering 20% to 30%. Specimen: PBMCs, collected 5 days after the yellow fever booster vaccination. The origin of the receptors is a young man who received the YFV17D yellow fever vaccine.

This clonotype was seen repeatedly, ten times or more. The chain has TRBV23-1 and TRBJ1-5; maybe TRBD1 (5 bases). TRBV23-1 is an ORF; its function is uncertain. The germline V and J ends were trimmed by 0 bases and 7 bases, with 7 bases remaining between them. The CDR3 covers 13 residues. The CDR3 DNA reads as TGCGCCAGCAGTCAATCTTGGGGGCAGCCCCAGCATTTT. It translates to CASSQSWGQPQHF.

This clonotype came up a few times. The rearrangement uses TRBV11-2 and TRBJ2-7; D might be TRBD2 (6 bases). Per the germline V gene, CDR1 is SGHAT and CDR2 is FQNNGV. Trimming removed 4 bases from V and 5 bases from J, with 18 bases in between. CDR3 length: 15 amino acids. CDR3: CASSYSSGVEDEQYV. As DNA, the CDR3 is TGTGCCAGCAGCTACTCCTCGGGGGTAGAGGACGAGCAGTACGTC.

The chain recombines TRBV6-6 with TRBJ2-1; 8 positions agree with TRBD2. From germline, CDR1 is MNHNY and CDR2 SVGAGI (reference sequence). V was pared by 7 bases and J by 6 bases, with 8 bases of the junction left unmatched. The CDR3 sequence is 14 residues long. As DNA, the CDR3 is TGTGCCAGCAACGAGCGGGGGCCCTCCAATGAGCAGTTCTTC. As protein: CASNERGPSNEQFF.

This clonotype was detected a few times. CDR3 nucleotide sequence: TGTGCCAGCAGTTACTCCGGGACAGGGAACACTGAAGCTTTCTTT. This sequence encodes CASSYSGTGNTEAFF. The chain combines TRBV6-5 with TRBJ1-1, with 8 nucleotides matching TRBD1. The trim removed 0 bases at V and 1 base at J, leaving 1 base unmatched. The CDR3 is 15 residues long. The germline CDR1 and CDR2 sequences are MNHEY and SVGAGI.

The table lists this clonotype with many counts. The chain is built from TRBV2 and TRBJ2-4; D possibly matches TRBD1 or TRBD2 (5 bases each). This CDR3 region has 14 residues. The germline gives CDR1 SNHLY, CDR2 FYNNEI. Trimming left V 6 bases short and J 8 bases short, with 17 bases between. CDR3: CASRWDVARDIQYF. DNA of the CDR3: TGTGCCAGCAGATGGGACGTGGCTCGAGACATTCAGTACTTC.